Sequencing of this T cell receptor beta chain was carried out in a study of T cell repertoires in cytomegalovirus infection. As for the study in general: Shared public TCR beta signatures pointed to both CMV infection and a matching HLA type.

The study, taken as a whole, reports: Of the TCR beta families, the public ones yielded a cumulative frequency that identified carriers of CMV plus the relevant HLA. In two of eight donors, the top clonotype was HLA-C-restricted CMV-specific.

This CDR3 comprises 14 residues. Germline V lookup: CDR1 SGHTA, CDR2 FQGTGA. V lost 2 bases and J 1 base, leaving 8 bases between the germline ends. In this sample, this clonotype turned up many times. As yet, its antigen is unknown. TCRdb re-derived calls from the reads in MiXCR, one entry per CDR3 protein. The sample comprises roughly 500,000 distinct CDR3 sequences, approximately 10% of which are singletons, and 9.5% to 13% rests with the top ten. The sample consisted of PBMCs. This sequence was found in a human donor in good health (CMV status not recorded). Some clones in this sample may be carry-over from other donors' samples. V gene TRBV7-3 combines with J gene TRBJ1-1; unclear D gene. In DNA, the CDR3 is TGTGCCAGCAGCTTATTGGTTAGGAACACTGAAGCTTTCTTT. It is translated as CASSLLVRNTEAFF.